A single TCR beta chain is shown here with its context. The entry originates in a study of shared clonotypes between healthy human individuals. The donors were adults (healthy and HIV-negative) with no recent acute infections or vaccinations. On sorted subsets, replicate PCRs used about 180 ng DNA, or tens of thousands of T cell genomes. Data came from immunoSEQ multiplex PCR; TCRdb stores just in-frame clones and leaves some out. Of under 2.5 million clones listed, around 90% are singletons. With V trimmed by 3 bases and J by 3 bases, 5 bases remained unmatched. Germline CDR1 and CDR2: SGHRS and YFSETQ. This CDR3 contains 15 residues.

V is TRBV5-1 and J is TRBJ2-3, with 9 positions matching TRBD1. This sequence originates from a man aged 18 to 29 in good health. Some clones in this sample may be carry-over from other donors' samples. Sequences were obtained from naive CD4+ T cells from PBMCs. Subset denoted: CD45RA+ positively selected. The CDR3 DNA sequence: TGCGCCAGCAGCTCCACCGGGACAGGGACAGATACGCAGTATTTT. Translated, it gives CASSSTGTGTDTQYF.